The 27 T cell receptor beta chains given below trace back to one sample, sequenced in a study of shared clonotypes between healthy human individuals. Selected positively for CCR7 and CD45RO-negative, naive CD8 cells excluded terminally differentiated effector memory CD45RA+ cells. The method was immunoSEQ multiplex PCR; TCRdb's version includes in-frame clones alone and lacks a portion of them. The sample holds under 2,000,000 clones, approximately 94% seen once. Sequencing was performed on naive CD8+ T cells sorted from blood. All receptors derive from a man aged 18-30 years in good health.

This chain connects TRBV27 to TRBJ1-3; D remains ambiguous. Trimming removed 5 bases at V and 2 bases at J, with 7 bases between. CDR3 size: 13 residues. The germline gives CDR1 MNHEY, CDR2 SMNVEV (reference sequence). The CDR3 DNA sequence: TGTGCCAGCAGTCTCCTAACTGGAAACACCATATATTTT. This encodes CASSLLTGNTIYF.

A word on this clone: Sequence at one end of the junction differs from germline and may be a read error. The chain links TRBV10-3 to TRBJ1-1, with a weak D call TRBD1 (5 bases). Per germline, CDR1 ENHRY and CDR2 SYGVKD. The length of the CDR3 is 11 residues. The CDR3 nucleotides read TGTGCCATCAGTGGGGTGACGGACACCTGGTTT. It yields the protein CAISGVTDTWF.

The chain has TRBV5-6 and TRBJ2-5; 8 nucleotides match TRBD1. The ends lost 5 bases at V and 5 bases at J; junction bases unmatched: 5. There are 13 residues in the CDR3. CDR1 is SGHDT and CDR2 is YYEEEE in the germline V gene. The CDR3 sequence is CASSTGGLETQYF. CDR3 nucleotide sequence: TGTGCCAGCAGTACAGGGGGGCTGGAGACCCAGTACTTC.

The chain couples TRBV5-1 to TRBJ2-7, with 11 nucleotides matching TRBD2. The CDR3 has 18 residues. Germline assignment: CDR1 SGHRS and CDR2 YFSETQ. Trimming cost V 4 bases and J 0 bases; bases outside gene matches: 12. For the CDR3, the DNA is TGCGCCAGCAGCCCTCAGAAAGAGACTAGCGGGAACTCCTACGAGCAGTACTTC. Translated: CASSPQKETSGNSYEQYF.

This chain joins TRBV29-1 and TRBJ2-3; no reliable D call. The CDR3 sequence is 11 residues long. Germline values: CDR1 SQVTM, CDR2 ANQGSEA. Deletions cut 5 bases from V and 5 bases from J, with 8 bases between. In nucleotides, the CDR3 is TGCAGCGTTTTCCATTTAGATACGCAGTATTTT. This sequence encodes CSVFHLDTQYF.

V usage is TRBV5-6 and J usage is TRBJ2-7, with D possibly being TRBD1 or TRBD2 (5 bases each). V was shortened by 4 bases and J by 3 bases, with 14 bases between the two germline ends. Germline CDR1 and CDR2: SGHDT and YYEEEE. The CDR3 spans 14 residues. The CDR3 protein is CASSPGPSDYEQYF. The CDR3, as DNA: TGTGCCAGCAGCCCGGGACCGTCCGACTACGAGCAGTACTTC.

The CDR3 region has the DNA TGTGCCAGCAGCGTAGAGGGGACAGGGTCTGACGAGCAGTACTTC. This gives the protein CASSVEGTGSDEQYF. V and J are TRBV9 and TRBJ2-7; 9 nucleotides match TRBD1. In germline, CDR1 is SGDLS, CDR2 YYNGEE. The CDR3 sequence is 15 residues long. Unmatched junction bases numbered 6, after V lost 0 bases and J lost 5 bases.

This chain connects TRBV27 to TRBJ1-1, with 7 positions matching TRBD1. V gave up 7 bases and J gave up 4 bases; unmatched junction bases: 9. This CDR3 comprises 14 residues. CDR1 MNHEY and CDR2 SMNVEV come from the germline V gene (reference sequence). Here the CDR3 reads CASKEGATSTEAFF. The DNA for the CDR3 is TGTGCCAGCAAGGAGGGGGCAACCTCCACTGAAGCTTTCTTT.

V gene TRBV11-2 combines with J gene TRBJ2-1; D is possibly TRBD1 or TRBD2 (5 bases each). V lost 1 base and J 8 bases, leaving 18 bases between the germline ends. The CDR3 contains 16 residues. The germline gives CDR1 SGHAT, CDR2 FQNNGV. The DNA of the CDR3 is TGTGCCAGCAGCTTAGCCCGGGGCCCCCTAGTATATGAGCAGTTCTTC. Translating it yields CASSLARGPLVYEQFF.

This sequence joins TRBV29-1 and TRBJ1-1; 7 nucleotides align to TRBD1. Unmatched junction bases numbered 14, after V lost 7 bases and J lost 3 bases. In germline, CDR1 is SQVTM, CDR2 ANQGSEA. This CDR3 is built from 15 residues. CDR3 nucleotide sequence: TGCAGCGGATCAGGGGGGATGTTCGCGGACACTGAAGCTTTCTTT. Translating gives CSGSGGMFADTEAFF.

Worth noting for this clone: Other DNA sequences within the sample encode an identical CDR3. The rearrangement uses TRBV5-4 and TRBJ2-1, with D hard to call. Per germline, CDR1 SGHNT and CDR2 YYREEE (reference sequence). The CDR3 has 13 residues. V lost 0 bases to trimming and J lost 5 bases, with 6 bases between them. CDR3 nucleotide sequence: TGTGCCAGCAGCTTGGTTCCTAACAATGAGCAGTTCTTC. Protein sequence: CASSLVPNNEQFF.

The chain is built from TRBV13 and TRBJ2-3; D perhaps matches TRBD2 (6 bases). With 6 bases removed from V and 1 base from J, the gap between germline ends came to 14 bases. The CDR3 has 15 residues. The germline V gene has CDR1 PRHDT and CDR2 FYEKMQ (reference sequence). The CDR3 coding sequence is TGTGCCAGCAGGACGGAGGGAGTCGGCACAGATACGCAGTATTTT. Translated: CASRTEGVGTDTQYF.

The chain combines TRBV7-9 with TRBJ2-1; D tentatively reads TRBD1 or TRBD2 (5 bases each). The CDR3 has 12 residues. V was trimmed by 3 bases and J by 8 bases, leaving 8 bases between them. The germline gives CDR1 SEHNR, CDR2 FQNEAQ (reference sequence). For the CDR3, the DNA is TGTGCCAGCAGCTTTATGGGACATGAGCAGTTCTTC. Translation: CASSFMGHEQFF.

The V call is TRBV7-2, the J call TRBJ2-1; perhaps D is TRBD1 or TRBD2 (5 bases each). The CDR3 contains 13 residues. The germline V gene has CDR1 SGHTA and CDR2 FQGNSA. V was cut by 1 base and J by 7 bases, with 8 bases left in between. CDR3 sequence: CASSLGDGNEQFF. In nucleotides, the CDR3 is TGTGCCAGCAGCTTAGGGGACGGGAATGAGCAGTTCTTC.

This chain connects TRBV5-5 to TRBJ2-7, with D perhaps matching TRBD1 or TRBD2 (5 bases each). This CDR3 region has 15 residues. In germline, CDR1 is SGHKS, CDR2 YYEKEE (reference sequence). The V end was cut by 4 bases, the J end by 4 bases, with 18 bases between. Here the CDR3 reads CASSLIRDRSYEQYF. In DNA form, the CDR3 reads TGTGCCAGCAGCCTGATTAGGGACCGCTCGTACGAGCAGTACTTC.

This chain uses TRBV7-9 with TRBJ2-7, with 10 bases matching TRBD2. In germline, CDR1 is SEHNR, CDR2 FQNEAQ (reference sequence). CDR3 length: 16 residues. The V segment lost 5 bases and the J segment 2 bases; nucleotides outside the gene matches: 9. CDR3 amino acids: CASSPPSSGGPYEQYF. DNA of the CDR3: TGTGCCAGCAGCCCCCCTTCTAGCGGGGGACCCTACGAGCAGTACTTC.

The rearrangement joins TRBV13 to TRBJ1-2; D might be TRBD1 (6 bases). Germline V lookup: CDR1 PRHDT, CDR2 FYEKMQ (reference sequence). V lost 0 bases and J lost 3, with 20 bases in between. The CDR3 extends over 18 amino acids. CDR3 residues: CASSLGNLLKQGDYGYTF. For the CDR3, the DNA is TGTGCCAGCAGCTTAGGAAACCTTTTAAAACAGGGTGACTATGGCTACACCTTC. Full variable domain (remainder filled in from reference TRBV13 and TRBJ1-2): AAGVIQSPRHLIKEKRETATLKCYPIPRHDTVYWYQQGPGQDPQFLISFYEKMQSDKGSIPDRFSAQQFSDYHSELNMSSLELGDSALYFCASSLGNLLKQGDYGYTFGSGTRLTVV.

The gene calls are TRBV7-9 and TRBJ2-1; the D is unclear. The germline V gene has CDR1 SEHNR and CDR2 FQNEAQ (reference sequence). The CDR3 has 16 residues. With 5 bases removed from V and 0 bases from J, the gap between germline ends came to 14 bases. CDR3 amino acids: CASSPAEWSSYNEQFF. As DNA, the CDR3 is TGTGCCAGCAGCCCCGCGGAGTGGAGCTCCTACAATGAGCAGTTCTTC.

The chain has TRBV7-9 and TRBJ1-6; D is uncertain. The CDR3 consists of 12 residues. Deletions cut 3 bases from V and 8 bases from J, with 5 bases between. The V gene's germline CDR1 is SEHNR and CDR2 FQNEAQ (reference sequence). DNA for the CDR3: TGTGCCAGCAGCTTTATGGATTCACCCCTCCACTTT. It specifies CASSFMDSPLHF.

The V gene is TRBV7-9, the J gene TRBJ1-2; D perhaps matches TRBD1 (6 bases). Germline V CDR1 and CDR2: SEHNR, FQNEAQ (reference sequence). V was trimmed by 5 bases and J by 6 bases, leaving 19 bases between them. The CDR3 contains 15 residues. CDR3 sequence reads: CASSPHLGGVDGYTF. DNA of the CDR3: TGTGCCAGCAGCCCCCATTTAGGGGGGGTGGATGGCTACACCTTC. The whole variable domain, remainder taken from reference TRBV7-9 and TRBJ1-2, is DTGVSQNPRHKITKRGQNVTFRCDPISEHNRLYWYRQTLGQGPEFLTYFQNEAQLEKSRLLSDRFSAERPKGSFSTLEIQRTEQGDSAMYLCASSPHLGGVDGYTFGSGTRLTVV.

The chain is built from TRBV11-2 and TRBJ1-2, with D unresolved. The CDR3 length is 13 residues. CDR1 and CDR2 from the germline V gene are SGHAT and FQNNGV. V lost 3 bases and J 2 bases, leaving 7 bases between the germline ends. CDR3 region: CASSFDGNYGYTF. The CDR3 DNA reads TGTGCCAGCAGCTTCGACGGAAACTATGGCTACACCTTC.

CDR3 sequence reads: CASKDWGYEQYF. The CDR3 DNA follows: TGTGCCAGCAAGGACTGGGGTTACGAGCAGTACTTC. The chain uses TRBV6-1 and TRBJ2-7; possibly TRBD2 for D (5 bases). The CDR3 runs 12 residues. V was clipped by 7 bases and J by 4 bases, with 11 bases between them. Germline lookup yields CDR1 MNHNS and CDR2 SASEGT.

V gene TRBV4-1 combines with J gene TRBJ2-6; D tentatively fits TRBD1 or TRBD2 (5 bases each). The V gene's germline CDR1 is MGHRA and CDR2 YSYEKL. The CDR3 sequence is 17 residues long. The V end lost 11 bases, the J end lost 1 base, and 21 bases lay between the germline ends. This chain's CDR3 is CAAGGPAGRSGANVLTF. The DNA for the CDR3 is TGCGCCGCCGGAGGACCGGCAGGGAGATCTGGGGCCAACGTCCTGACTTTC.

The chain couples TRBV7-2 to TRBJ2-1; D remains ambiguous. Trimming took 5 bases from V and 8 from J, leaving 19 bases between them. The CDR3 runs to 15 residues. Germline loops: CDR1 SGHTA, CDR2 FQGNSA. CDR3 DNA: TGTGCCAGCAGCCCTATCCTAGGGCCTGGCTATGAGCAGTTCTTC. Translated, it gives CASSPILGPGYEQFF.

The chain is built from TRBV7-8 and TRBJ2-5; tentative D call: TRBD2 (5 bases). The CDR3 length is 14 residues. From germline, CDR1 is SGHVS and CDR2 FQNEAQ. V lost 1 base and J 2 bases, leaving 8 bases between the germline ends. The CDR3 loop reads CASSLVGRQETQYF. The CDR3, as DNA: TGTGCCAGCAGCTTAGTTGGGAGACAAGAGACCCAGTACTTC.

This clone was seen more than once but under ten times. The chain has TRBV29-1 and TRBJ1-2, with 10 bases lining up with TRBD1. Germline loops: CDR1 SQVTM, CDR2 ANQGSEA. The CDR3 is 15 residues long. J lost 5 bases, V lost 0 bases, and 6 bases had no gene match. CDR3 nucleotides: TGCAGCGTTGAAGATAGCGGGACAGGGGTTTATGGCTACACCTTC. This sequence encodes CSVEDSGTGVYGYTF.

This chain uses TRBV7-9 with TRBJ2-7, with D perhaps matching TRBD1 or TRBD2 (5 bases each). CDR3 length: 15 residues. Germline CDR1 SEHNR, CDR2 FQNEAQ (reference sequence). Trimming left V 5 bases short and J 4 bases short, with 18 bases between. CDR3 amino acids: CASSKTGRLTYEQYF. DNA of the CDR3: TGTGCCAGCAGCAAGACGGGACGACTTACATACGAGCAGTACTTC.